The present entry profiles one T cell receptor (beta chain) with its context. Its specificity is unknown. This sample is drawn from a study of T cells after yellow fever vaccination. About the study: Fractions of low cell number were prepared using SMART-Seq v4 Ultra Low Input.

CDR3 length equals 14 residues. Germline loops: CDR1 WNHNN, CDR2 SYGVQD (reference sequence). V gave up 4 bases and J gave up 1 base, with 7 bases separating them. They built TCR cDNA with 5'RACE template switching, a step that put in a universal primer site and UMIs. TCRdb fed the 5' RACE reads into MiXCR, producing one record per CDR3 protein. This table holds approximately 580,000 distinct CDR3 sequences, 17% found once. Notes on the study in general: By day 5 rather than day 15, the secondary response had peaked, though it was weaker. It was a small share of clonotypes that appeared in both CD4 and CD8 compartments.

Source: PBMCs, taken around 5 days after the first yellow fever vaccination. This TCR came from a man aged 18-30 years who received the YFV17D yellow fever vaccine. V is TRBV10-1 and J is TRBJ2-2; the D gene is possibly TRBD1 (5 bases). The CDR3 DNA sequence: TGCGCCAGCAGTGCAGGACAGAACACCGGGGAGCTGTTTTTT. It encodes CASSAGQNTGELFF.